This TCR beta chain originates from a study of blood T cell repertoires in COVID-19. Study context: The United States, Italy and Spain supplied acute and convalescent COVID-19 samples.

V shed 4 bases and J 4 bases; nucleotides not matched to a gene: 9. This CDR3 contains 14 residues. In germline, CDR1 is SQVTM, CDR2 ANQGSEA. Here immunoSEQ multiplex PCR was the method, and the copy in TCRdb shows in-frame clones only, minus some. The sample yields over 150,000 clones, more than 70% seen once. Sequencing was performed on peripheral blood. The chain carries TRBV29-1 and TRBJ2-7; 8 nucleotides agree with TRBD2. The sequence was collected from a man between 45 and 60 years old with COVID-19, enrolled during active disease. The CDR3 loop is CSVAPGGTTYEQYF. The CDR3 coding sequence is TGCAGCGTTGCCCCGGGAGGGACGACGTACGAGCAGTACTTC.